Presented here are 22 T cell receptor gamma chains from one specimen sequenced in a study of γδ T cells in repeated Plasmodium falciparum infection (dated by TCRdb to the early 2020s). Vgamma9/Vdelta2+ and Vdelta2-negative gammadelta T cell populations were flow-sorted from peripheral blood mononuclear cells for bulk TCR repertoire analysis. Libraries were made using multiplex PCR. The instrument was an Illumina MiSeq. TCRdb reanalyzed the public reads with the CATT caller, and identical DNA sequences were merged afterwards. Within this sample are about 14,000 gamma-chain clones, with roughly 1.7% of them counted one time only. Under 35% of the sample is taken by the ten largest. The sample comprised gamma-delta T cells from blood. Receptors originate from a pool of human donors (malaria-infected and uninfected, not separated).

This clone is classed as medium-sized (0.01 to 0.1%). The chain couples TRGV9 to TRGJ1 or TRGJ2. The CDR3 totals 16 residues. The J segment lost 7 bases and the V segment lost 2 bases, leaving 17 bases of the junction unmatched. Germline lookup yields CDR1 GITISATS and CDR2 ISYDGTV (reference sequence). CDR3 coding DNA: TGTGCCTTGTGGGAGGCCCCGCCTGGTTATTGGTATAAGAAACTCTTT. Amino acid sequence: CALWEAPPGYWYKKLF.

This clone has ten or more counts. TCRdb assigns this DNA the protein of a much larger clone, which departs from its translation at residue 4; this likely reflects a read error, and the protein shown comes from translating the DNA. V and J are TRGV5 and TRGJ1 or TRGJ2. This CDR3 has 12 amino acids. Germline-derived CDR1 and CDR2 are VINAFY and YDVSNSKD. CDR3 protein: CATGDRDYKKLF. The CDR3, as DNA: TGTGCCACCGGGGACAGGGATTATAAGAAACTCTTT.

Turning to this clone: TCRdb assigns this DNA the protein of a much larger clone, which departs from its translation at residue 4; this likely reflects a read error, and the protein shown comes from translating the DNA. This rearrangement joins TRGV9 to TRGJ1 or TRGJ2. The J gene was missing in TCRdb and was found by matching the end of the DNA to germline. V lost 8 bases and J lost 0; bases outside the gene matches: 7. The CDR3 consists of 13 residues. The V gene's germline CDR1 is GITISATS and CDR2 ISYDGTV (reference sequence). The CDR3 DNA sequence: TGTGCCTTGTTGGGGAAGAATTATTATAAGAAACTCTTT. It specifies CALLGKNYYKKLF.

As regards this clone: A read error likely explains why the TCRdb protein, taken from a much larger clone, differs from this DNA's translation at residue 8; the protein shown is translated from the DNA. The chain has TRGV9 and TRGJP2. No J gene is reported in TCRdb; it was inferred here by comparing the DNA with germline. V lost 2 bases, J lost 3 bases, and 6 bases stayed unmatched. The CDR3 runs 15 residues. Per the germline V gene, CDR1 is GITISATS and CDR2 is ISYDGTV (reference sequence). CDR3 in amino acids: CALWEAGGSDWIKTF. In DNA, the CDR3 is TGTGCCTTGTGGGAGGCGGGGGGTAGTGATTGGATCAAGACGTTT.

Ten or more counts support this clone. TCRdb's listed protein matches a much larger clone and diverges from this DNA's translation at residue 5, likely through a read error; the protein shown comes from the DNA. The V gene is TRGV9, the J gene TRGJ1 or TRGJ2. CDR3 length equals 11 residues. Per the germline V gene, CDR1 is GITISATS and CDR2 is ISYDGTV (reference sequence). This CDR3 is CALWGVHEKLF. CDR3 DNA: TGTGCCTTGTGGGGGGTGCATGAGAAACTCTTT.

In its sample, this clone was seen many times. This may stem from a read error, because a much larger clone lies one nucleotide away. The same CDR3 arises from other DNA sequences in this sample as well. Called V gene: TRGV4; the J gene was not called. CDR3 length: 13 residues. Germline V gene sequence: CDR1 EGSTGY, CDR2 YDSYTSSV. The CDR3 region has the DNA TGTGCCACCTGGGATCGCAATTATTATAAGAAGCTCTTT. Amino acid sequence: CATWDRNYYKKLF.

This clone was recorded many times. Since a much larger clone is just one base distant, this may be a read error. Different DNA sequences within this sample yield the same CDR3. V usage is TRGV9 and J usage is TRGJ1 or TRGJ2. CDR1 GITISATS and CDR2 ISYDGTV come from the germline V gene (reference sequence). Losses at the gene ends were 2 bases for V and 8 bases for J; bases not matched to a gene: 3. This CDR3 region has 11 residues. CDR3 sequence: CALWEGNKKLF. In DNA form, the CDR3 reads TGTGCCTTGTGGGAGGGTAATAAGAAACTCTTT.

Concerning this clone: The protein in TCRdb stems from a much larger clone and differs at residue 3 from this DNA's translation, likely a read error; here the protein is translated from the DNA. The rearrangement uses TRGV2 and TRGJP1. The V gene's germline CDR1 is EGSNGY and CDR2 YDSYNSKV. The CDR3 has 15 amino acids. The chain's CDR3 is CAAWDGDTTGWFKIF. The DNA for the CDR3 is TGTGCCGCCTGGGACGGGGATACCACTGGTTGGTTCAAGATATTT.

A note on this clone: The DNA is left out, because the CDR3 cannot be placed on it with certainty; the CDR3 is given as TCRdb lists it. The V gene is listed as TRGV9; no J gene was called. 32 amino acids form the CDR3, both terminal residues included. The V gene's germline CDR1 is GITISATS and CDR2 ISYDGTV (reference sequence). CDR3 loop: CALWEATNYIRNSLAVEQHWLSQVSIGRIQHF.

This clone was recorded at least ten times. TCRdb attributes to this sequence the protein of a much larger clone, which differs from the DNA translation at residue 9; a read error is likely, and the protein displayed is translated from the DNA. The genes are TRGV9 and TRGJ1 or TRGJ2. The length of the CDR3 is 11 residues. The germline CDR1 and CDR2 sequences are GITISATS and ISYDGTV (reference sequence). The CDR3 here is CALWEYYKELF. CDR3 DNA sequence: TGTGCCTTGTGGGAATATTATAAGGAACTCTTT.

This clone was detected many times. The mismatch at residue 5 between this DNA's translation and the TCRdb protein of a much larger clone likely reflects a read error; the protein shown is translated from the DNA. This chain links TRGV3 with TRGJ1 or TRGJ2. The CDR3 has 14 amino acids. Germline CDR1 and CDR2: VTNTFY and YDVSTARD (reference sequence). CDR3 region: CATWGRLNYYKKLF. CDR3 DNA: TGTGCCACCTGGGGCAGGTTGAATTATTATAAGAAACTCTTT.

The table lists this clone with many counts. A read error is possible here, since a much larger clone lies one base away. The gene calls are TRGV5 and TRGJ1 or TRGJ2. The J gene is not listed in TCRdb, so it was assigned here from a DNA match to germline. There are 14 residues in the CDR3. Germline-derived CDR1 and CDR2 are VINAFY and YDVSNSKD. The CDR3 DNA is TGTGCCACCTGGGACTTTTCGAATTACTATAAGAAACTCTTT. It specifies CATWDFSNYYKKLF.

This clone was counted ten times or more. The rearrangement links TRGV4 to TRGJ1 or TRGJ2. The V gene's germline CDR1 is EGSTGY and CDR2 YDSYTSSV. The V segment lost 0 bases and the J segment 7 bases; nucleotides outside the gene matches: 9. This CDR3 region has 14 residues. CDR3: CATWDGPRGYKKLF. The DNA of the CDR3 is TGTGCCACCTGGGATGGGCCCCGGGGCTATAAGAAACTCTTT.

This clone was observed a few times. The protein recorded in TCRdb matches a much larger clone and deviates from this DNA's translation at residue 3, suggesting a read error; the protein here is obtained by translating the DNA. The chain recombines TRGV4 with TRGJ1 or TRGJ2. The CDR3 has 16 residues. CDR1 and CDR2 (germline): EGSTGY, YDSYTSSV. The CDR3 nucleotides read TGTGCCTCCTGGGACCCTAAAAGACCTGATTATTATAAGAAACTCTTT. Protein sequence: CASWDPKRPDYYKKLF.

This clone has ten or more counts. The protein recorded in TCRdb matches a much larger clone and deviates from this DNA's translation at residue 5, suggesting a read error; the protein here is obtained by translating the DNA. The chain links TRGV9 to TRGJP2. Germline values: CDR1 GITISATS, CDR2 ISYDGTV (reference sequence). This CDR3 is built from 15 residues. Germline trimming cut 5 bases from V and 3 bases from J; bases unmatched to any gene: 9. CDR3 sequence reads: CALWGPVGSDWIKTF. The CDR3 coding sequence is TGTGCCTTGTGGGGGCCGGTCGGTAGTGATTGGATCAAGACGTTT.

In this sample, this clone turned up many times. The protein recorded in TCRdb matches a much larger clone and deviates from this DNA's translation at residue 7, suggesting a read error; the protein here is obtained by translating the DNA. The chain uses TRGV9 and TRGJ1 or TRGJ2. TCRdb lists no J gene, so it was determined here by aligning the DNA to germline. After removal of 0 bases from V and 6 bases from J, the junction contained 8 bases not matched to a gene. Germline CDR1 is GITISATS and CDR2 is ISYDGTV (reference sequence). The CDR3 length is 14 residues. For the CDR3, the DNA is TGTGCCTTGTGGGAGGTGTCTTACGGTTATAAGAAACTCTTT. Translation gives CALWEVSYGYKKLF.

With regard to this clone: A far larger clone is one base from this, pointing to a likely read error. The J gene was not called, though the V gene is TRGV4. CDR3 length: 12 amino acids. CDR1 and CDR2 (germline): EGSTGY, YDSYTSSV. This CDR3 reads CATWDRYYKKLF. Written as DNA, the CDR3 is TGTGCCACCTGGGATCGCTATTATAAGAAGCTCTTT.

This clone was detected only a few times. This DNA's translation and the protein TCRdb lists, from a much larger clone, do not match at residue 9, likely due to a read error; the protein shown is translated from the DNA. The J gene is TRGJP, the V gene TRGV9. Germline assignment: CDR1 GITISATS and CDR2 ISYDGTV (reference sequence). This CDR3 spans 16 amino acids. In DNA, the CDR3 is TGTGCCTTGTGGGGCAGTAAAGAGATGGGCAAAAAAATCAAGGTATTT. Translated, it gives CALWGSKEMGKKIKVF.

This clone was counted at least ten times. Translating this DNA gives a protein that differs at residue 14 from the TCRdb one, which belongs to a much larger clone; a read error is likely, and the protein shown is this translation. This chain uses TRGV9 with TRGJP. The CDR3 is 17 amino acids. Per the germline V gene, CDR1 is GITISATS and CDR2 is ISYDGTV (reference sequence). The CDR3 is CALWEVKAKLGKKNKVF. CDR3 nucleotide sequence: TGTGCCTTGTGGGAGGTGAAGGCCAAGTTGGGCAAAAAAAACAAGGTATTT.

This clone was counted at least ten times. The protein held in TCRdb is that of a much larger clone and does not match this DNA's translation at residue 3, likely because of a read error; the protein shown is translated from the DNA. The J gene is TRGJP, the V gene TRGV9. The CDR3 extends over 16 amino acids. The V gene's germline CDR1 is GITISATS and CDR2 ISYDGTV (reference sequence). CDR3 sequence: CAMWEAIGLGKKIKVF. The CDR3 nucleotides read TGTGCCATGTGGGAGGCAATTGGGTTGGGCAAAAAAATCAAGGTATTT.

This clone showed up many times. The gene calls are TRGV8 and TRGJP1. The V segment lost 11 bases and the J segment 0 bases; nucleotides outside the gene matches: 0. The germline V gene encodes CDR1 VENAVY and CDR2 YDSYNSRV. The CDR3 covers 11 residues. CDR3 amino acids: CANTTGWFKIF. Here the CDR3 DNA reads TGTGCCAATACCACTGGTTGGTTCAAGATATTT.

This clone occurred a few times. TCRdb has a much larger clone's protein, which differs at residue 9 from the translation of this DNA, likely because of a read error; what is shown is the protein translated from the DNA. The J gene was not called, though the V gene is TRGV9. The CDR3 has 11 residues. The V gene's germline CDR1 is GITISATS and CDR2 ISYDGTV (reference sequence). CDR3 nucleotides: TGTGCCTTGTGGGAGGTTAGAGAGAGACTCTTT. Translating it yields CALWEVRERLF.